This TCR beta chain came from a study of T cell responses to AZD1222 COVID-19 vaccine. Study conclusions and caveats: Recipients of two AZD1222 doses showed rising Spike-specific TCR breadth and depth.

Concerning this clone itself: What it binds is not known.

The V and J ends lost 6 bases and 5 bases, in that order; junction bases with no gene match: 10. The germline V gene has CDR1 LNHNV and CDR2 YYDKDF (reference sequence). The CDR3 covers 15 residues. TCRdb's table, derived via immunoSEQ multiplex PCR, lists solely in-frame clones and lacks some. The table lists roughly 100,000 clones, 82% of them singletons, with 4% to 6% in the top ten. This sequence was found in an adult in good health. Sequencing was performed on peripheral blood, taken on day 0 of AZD1222 vaccination. J is TRBJ2-5 and V is TRBV15; 9 nucleotides align to TRBD2. CDR3 bases: TGTGCCACCAGTGGGCGGGGGGGCTCATTGGAGACCCAGTACTTC. This sequence encodes CATSGRGGSLETQYF.